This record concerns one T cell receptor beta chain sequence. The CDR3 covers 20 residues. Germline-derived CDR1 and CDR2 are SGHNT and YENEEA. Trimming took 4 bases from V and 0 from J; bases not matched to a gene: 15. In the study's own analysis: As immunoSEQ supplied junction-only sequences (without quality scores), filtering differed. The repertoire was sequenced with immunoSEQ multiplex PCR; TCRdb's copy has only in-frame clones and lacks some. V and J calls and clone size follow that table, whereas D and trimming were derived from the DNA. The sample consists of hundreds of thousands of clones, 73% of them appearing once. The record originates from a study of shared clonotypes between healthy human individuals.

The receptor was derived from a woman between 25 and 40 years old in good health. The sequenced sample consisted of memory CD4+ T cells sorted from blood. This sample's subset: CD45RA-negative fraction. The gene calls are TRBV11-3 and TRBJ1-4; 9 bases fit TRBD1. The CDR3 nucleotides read TGTGCCAGCAGCTCCAGGGACAGGGTCCGCCGCGGAGCAACTAATGAAAAACTGTTTTTT. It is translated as CASSSRDRVRRGATNEKLFF. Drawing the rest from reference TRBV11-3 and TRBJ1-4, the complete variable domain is EAGVVQSPRYKIIEKKQPVAFWCNPISGHNTLYWYLQNLGQGPELLIRYENEEAVDDSQLPKDRFSAERLKGVDSTLKIQPAELGDSAVYLCASSSRDRVRRGATNEKLFFGSGTQLSVL.